Following are 14 T cell receptor beta chains from one sample sequenced in a study of OX40 agonist ivuxolimab in advanced cancers. Assay: immunoSEQ multiplex PCR; the TCRdb copy retains only in-frame clones and omits some. The table shows 76,000 or so clones, with roughly 88% occurring only once. Sequences were derived from CD4+ or CD8+ T cells sorted from blood, sampled in a trial of the OX40 agonist ivuxolimab. These receptors were collected from an adult with an advanced solid tumor such as melanoma, head and neck, liver or kidney cancer.

The CDR3 loop is CASSEASGGTSYEQYF. The CDR3 nucleotides read TGTGCCAGCAGTGAAGCTAGCGGGGGAACTTCCTACGAGCAGTACTTC. V and J are TRBV2 and TRBJ2-7, with 9 bases lining up with TRBD2. Germline values: CDR1 SNHLY, CDR2 FYNNEI. The CDR3 sequence is 16 residues long. Losses at the gene ends were 0 bases for V and 1 base for J; bases not matched to a gene: 4.

The V and J genes are TRBV6-4 and TRBJ1-6; 8 bases align to TRBD1. V was clipped by 4 bases and J by 5 bases; unmatched bases: 1. The CDR3 sequence is 14 residues long. The germline V gene has CDR1 MRHNA and CDR2 SNTAGT. CDR3: CASSATGDNSPLHF. For the CDR3, the DNA is TGTGCCAGCAGTGCGACAGGGGATAATTCACCCCTCCACTTT.

The chain couples TRBV5-1 to TRBJ2-7; 10 positions agree with TRBD1. The CDR3 loop spans 14 amino acids. Germline trimming cut 4 bases from V and 6 bases from J; bases unmatched to any gene: 7. Germline V gives CDR1 SGHRS, CDR2 YFSETQ. The CDR3 nucleotides read TGCGCCAGCAGCGCCCGGGACAGGGGTTTCGAGCAGTACTTC. Translation: CASSARDRGFEQYF. Drawing the rest from reference TRBV5-1 and TRBJ2-7, the complete variable domain is KAGVTQTPRYLIKTRGQQVTLSCSPISGHRSVSWYQQTPGQGLQFLFEYFSETQRNKGNFPGRFSGRQFSNSRSEMNVSTLELGDSALYLCASSARDRGFEQYFGPGTRLTVT.

This chain connects TRBV2 to TRBJ2-6; D remains unclear. CDR1 is SNHLY, CDR2 FYNNEI, per germline. CDR3 size: 13 residues. Trimming took 7 bases from V and 3 from J, leaving 7 bases between them. CDR3: CASIGFGANVLTF. In DNA form, the CDR3 reads TGTGCCAGCATTGGGTTTGGGGCCAACGTCCTGACTTTC.

The V gene is TRBV30, the J gene TRBJ1-4, with TRBD1 as a possible D gene (5 bases). The germline V gene encodes CDR1 GTSNPN and CDR2 SVGIG (reference sequence). V was cut by 8 bases and J by 7 bases, with 11 bases left in between. The CDR3 runs to 11 residues. This CDR3 reads CAGTGGEKLFF. CDR3 sequence (DNA): TGTGCCGGGACCGGGGGTGAAAAACTGTTTTTT. Supplemented by reference TRBV30 and TRBJ1-4, the full variable domain reads SQTIHQWPATLVQPVGSPLSLECTVEGTSNPNLYWYRQAAGRGLQLLFYSVGIGQISSEVPQNLSASRPQDRQFILSSKKLLLSDSGFYLCAGTGGEKLFFGSGTQLSVL.

This clone was counted a single time. The CDR3 nucleotides read TGTGCCAGCAGTTTCCCCGGTTATGGCTACACCTTC. Translated: CASSFPGYGYTF. The chain is built from TRBV2 and TRBJ1-2; D gene ambiguous. The CDR3 totals 12 residues. V lost 5 bases, J lost 5 bases, and 9 bases lay in between. Germline V CDR1 and CDR2: SNHLY, FYNNEI.

The chain employs TRBV19 and TRBJ2-7, with 10 bases matching TRBD2. The CDR3 has 15 amino acids. V trimming: 5 bases; J trimming: 6 bases; junction bases outside the gene matches: 10. Germline CDR1 and CDR2: LNHDA and SQIVND (reference sequence). The CDR3 DNA reads TGTGCCAGTAGTCCCCTAGCGGGAGTACCGGGCGAGCAGTACTTC. Its protein is CASSPLAGVPGEQYF.

The J gene is TRBJ1-2, the V gene TRBV30; D unclear. The CDR3 runs 13 residues. From germline, CDR1 is GTSNPN and CDR2 SVGIG (reference sequence). The germline V and J ends were trimmed by 1 base and 6 bases, with 12 bases remaining between them. The CDR3 coding sequence is TGTGCCTGGAGTGGGGTGATCCGCCATGGCTACACCTTC. As protein: CAWSGVIRHGYTF. The full variable domain, in which reference TRBV30 and TRBJ1-2 provide the parts outside the CDR3, is SQTIHQWPATLVQPVGSPLSLECTVEGTSNPNLYWYRQAAGRGLQLLFYSVGIGQISSEVPQNLSASRPQDRQFILSSKKLLLSDSGFYLCAWSGVIRHGYTFGSGTRLTVV.

This chain connects TRBV30 to TRBJ1-4; D is perhaps TRBD1 (5 bases). CDR1 GTSNPN and CDR2 SVGIG come from the germline V gene (reference sequence). The CDR3 totals 14 residues. V lost 0 bases to trimming and J lost 3 bases, with 8 bases between them. This CDR3 is CAWSVRGANEKLFF. CDR3 sequence (DNA): TGTGCCTGGAGTGTTCGAGGGGCTAATGAAAAACTGTTTTTT.

This sequence joins TRBV6-5 and TRBJ1-5, with 8 bases aligning to TRBD1. V lost 4 bases to trimming and J lost 6 bases; unmatched junction nucleotides: 5. The V gene's germline CDR1 is MNHEY and CDR2 SVGAGI. The CDR3 totals 14 residues. In DNA, the CDR3 is TGTGCCAGCAGTTTACAGGGGGTGGGTCAGCCCCAGCATTTT. Residues: CASSLQGVGQPQHF.

V usage is TRBV27 and J usage is TRBJ2-7, with TRBD2 matching 7 bases. Germline values: CDR1 MNHEY, CDR2 SMNVEV (reference sequence). Trimming cost V 2 bases and J 3 bases; bases outside gene matches: 4. This CDR3 is built from 14 residues. The CDR3 loop is CASSLQSGNYEQYF. In DNA form, the CDR3 reads TGTGCCAGCAGTTTACAAAGCGGGAACTACGAGCAGTACTTC.

This clone occurred a few times. The rearrangement links TRBV19 to TRBJ1-3; possible D gene TRBD1, 5 bases. This CDR3 has 13 residues. The germline V gene encodes CDR1 LNHDA and CDR2 SQIVND (reference sequence). V was cut by 4 bases and J by 2 bases, with 6 bases left in between. This CDR3 reads CASSTGAGNTIYF. CDR3 sequence (DNA): TGTGCCAGTAGTACGGGGGCTGGAAACACCATATATTTT.

The chain links TRBV6-6 to TRBJ2-7, with unresolved D. Trimming cost V 5 bases and J 2 bases, with 4 bases left between them. Germline V gene data show CDR1 as MNHNY and CDR2 as SVGAGI (reference sequence). The CDR3 is 11 amino acids. CDR3: CASSQPYEQYF. The CDR3 bases are TGTGCCAGCAGTCAACCCTACGAGCAGTACTTC.

The CDR3 DNA reads as TGTGCCAGCAGTTTAGGACAGGGGCCCCCCTACGAGCAGTACTTC. Residues: CASSLGQGPPYEQYF. This rearrangement joins TRBV6-6 to TRBJ2-7, with 9 bases fitting TRBD1. V lost 4 bases and J lost 2; bases outside the gene matches: 6. The germline gives CDR1 MNHNY, CDR2 SVGAGI (reference sequence). The CDR3 totals 15 residues.